Listed below are T cell receptor beta chains from one sample, sequenced in a study of cytomegalovirus exposure and HLA in healthy donors. TCRdb's copy holds only in-frame clones and misses some; the assay was immunoSEQ multiplex PCR. The sample yields 97,000 or so clones, over 8% seen once. Sequenced input: PBMCs. The receptor source for this set is a man in his fifties in good health and CMV-seropositive. CDR3s include the opening cysteine and the closing phenylalanine or tryptophan. The D gene is left open where the match is weak. Part of the rows lack a size; the others show once, few, many or a class for expanded clones.

TRBJ2-1,NA,TRBV7-8,few,TGTGCCAGCACCCCGACGGGGAGCTCCTACAATGAGCAGTTCTTC,CASTPTGSSYNEQFF
TRBJ1-2,NA,TRBV7-9,NA,TGTGCCAGCAGCTTTATAGAAAGTAACTATGGCTACACCTTC,CASSFIESNYGYTF
TRBJ2-5,TRBD2,TRBV28,NA,TGTGCCAGCAGGGGACTAGCGGGAGAGACCCAGTACTTC,CASRGLAGETQYF
TRBJ2-2,NA,TRBV19,NA,TGTGCCAGTAGTCCGCTGTTCGGTACCGTGAACACCGGGGAGCTGTTTTTT,CASSPLFGTVNTGELFF
TRBJ2-5,NA,TRBV10-1,few,TGCGCCAGCAGTGGTACGACTGGTCCTGCCAAGACCCAGTACTTC,CASSGTTGPAKTQYF
TRBJ2-5,TRBD1,TRBV2,few,TGTGCCAGCAAAGGGCCCCCGGGACAGGGAAGGGAGACCCAGTACTTC,CASKGPPGQGRETQYF
TRBJ1-5,NA,TRBV4-1,NA,TGCGCCAGCAGCCAAGAGACCGGGGGGTTGGGCAATCAGCCCCAGCATTTT,CASSQETGGLGNQPQHF
TRBJ1-5,NA,TRBV30,NA,TGTGCCTGGAGTGTCCCGGGGACATTCAGTCAGCCCCAGCATTTT,CAWSVPGTFSQPQHF
TRBJ1-2,NA,TRBV5-1,few,TGCGCCAGCAGCTTGGGACAGCCCCACTATGGCTACACCTTC,CASSLGQPHYGYTF
TRBJ2-5,TRBD2,TRBV27,few,TGTGCCAGCAGTATCGGGGGGGTCCTGGAGACCCAGTACTTC,CASSIGGVLETQYF
TRBJ2-1,TRBD2,TRBV27,NA,TGTGCCAGCTCTTGGTGGAGCGGGAGGGATGAGCAGTTCTTC,CASSWWSGRDEQFF